The 2 T cell receptor beta chains given below trace back to one sample, sequenced in a study of identical twins (dated by TCRdb to 2016 to 2018). Library preparation employed 5' RACE. Sequencing relied on an Illumina HiSeq 2000. The raw public reads went through TCRdb reprocessing: fastp at Q25, MiXCR clone calling, in-frame beta chains kept. Rows are combined by CDR3 protein, so each entry shows the most common genes and DNA. Within this sample are 500,000 to 600,000 distinct CDR3 sequences, with 22% of them counted one time only. Around 0.9% of the sample goes to the ten largest clones. This sample was shared with a second study, whose subject was T cells expressing NK-cell markers.

The sequencing input was CD4+ T cells sorted from blood. The source of these receptors is a woman under 30 in good health.

This clonotype has just a few counts. The genes are TRBV27 and TRBJ2-7; 8 positions agree with TRBD2. Looked up from germline, CDR1 is MNHEY and CDR2 is SMNVEV (reference sequence). The V gene end was trimmed by 5 bases and the J gene end by 4 bases; junction bases not matched to a gene: 19. The CDR3 length is 18 residues. The CDR3 protein is CASSPLAVSLHAFYEQYF. DNA of the CDR3: TGTGCCAGCAGTCCACTAGCGGTGTCGCTCCATGCCTTTTACGAGCAGTACTTC.

The chain joins TRBV5-5 to TRBJ2-1; the match to TRBD2 covers 10 bases. In germline, CDR1 is SGHKS, CDR2 YYEKEE (reference sequence). V trimming: 3 bases; J trimming: 1 base; junction bases outside the gene matches: 10. The CDR3 extends over 18 amino acids. CDR3 coding DNA: TGTGCCAGCAGCTCTGGTCCCTATAGCGGGAGGTCCTACAATGAGCAGTTCTTC. It yields the protein CASSSGPYSGRSYNEQFF.